This T cell receptor beta chain was sequenced for a study of cytomegalovirus exposure and HLA in healthy donors. General study results and limits: Later on, a genetic analysis was performed. It linked a missense variant in DCLRE1C with V- and J-gene trimming of TCR beta. In an earlier analysis, most TCR beta V segments were productive about 87% or about 30% of the time.

Primers: 60 Vbeta forward and 13 Jbeta reverse. TCRdb's copy holds only in-frame clones and misses some; the assay was immunoSEQ multiplex PCR. The data hold approximately 140,000 clones, with roughly 79% observed a single time. The V end was cut by 2 bases, the J end by 4 bases, with 8 bases between. Germline CDR1 is LGHNT and CDR2 is FRNRAP. This CDR3 has 13 amino acids. To note about this clone: What it recognizes is unknown.

This chain connects TRBV12-5 to TRBJ1-2, with D uncertain. This TCR came from a young woman in good health and CMV-seronegative. The specimen was PBMCs. CDR3 bases: TGTGCTAGTGGTTTGTCCTTCCCCTATGGCTACACCTTC. Residues: CASGLSFPYGYTF.